One sample yielded the 21 T cell receptor beta chains listed below, sequenced in a study of technical replicates of blood from a few donors (dated by TCRdb to 2016 to 2017). Preparation of the library involved the immunoSEQ multiplex PCR assay. TCRdb obtained this table from immuneACCESS and retained in-frame rearrangements with V and J assigned. These tables miss some clones; where compared with another copy, unresolved V genes account for less than half of the shortfall, and the remainder is unexplained. This sample holds tens of thousands of clones; 70% to 90% were observed only once. Of the sample, 3.5% to 5% is held by the ten largest clones. Input material: PBMCs. Every receptor here comes from a human donor in good health. Some clones in this sample may be carry-over from other donors' samples.

This clone was detected a few times. This chain joins TRBV4-2 and TRBJ1-2, with TRBD1 matching over 9 bases. The CDR3 is 15 residues long. Germline V gene data show CDR1 as LGHNA and CDR2 as YNFKEQ. V shed 1 base, J shed 3 bases, and the junction held 3 bases outside the gene matches. For the CDR3, the DNA is TGTGCCAGCAGCCAAGGGGACAGGGAATACTATGGCTACACCTTC. Its translation: CASSQGDREYYGYTF.

The genes are TRBV19 and TRBJ1-1; 9 bases are shared with TRBD1. V lost 5 bases and J lost 6; bases outside the gene matches: 7. Germline V CDR1 and CDR2: LNHDA, SQIVND (reference sequence). CDR3 length: 14 residues. The DNA for the CDR3 is TGTGCCAGTAGTGTGGGACAGGGAGAGTCTGAAGCTTTCTTT. This codes for CASSVGQGESEAFF.

CDR3 sequence (DNA): TGTGCCAGCAGTGTCGGGAGGGCCAGGACAGATACGCAGTATTTT. The encoded protein is CASSVGRARTDTQYF. This sequence joins TRBV6-5 and TRBJ2-3; 8 positions agree with TRBD2. V trimming: 5 bases; J trimming: 3 bases; junction bases outside the gene matches: 7. The CDR3 is 15 amino acids. Germline V lookup: CDR1 MNHEY, CDR2 SVGAGI.

This chain connects TRBV5-1 to TRBJ2-1, with D possibly being TRBD1 (6 bases). The V gene's germline CDR1 is SGHRS and CDR2 YFSETQ. CDR3 length: 14 residues. Deletions cut 2 bases from V and 8 bases from J, with 14 bases between. The DNA of the CDR3 is TGCGCCAGCAGCTTAGGCGGTCAGGGGCATGAGCAGTTCTTC. This encodes CASSLGGQGHEQFF.

The chain has TRBV5-6 and TRBJ1-5, with a possible D match to TRBD1 (6 bases). In germline, CDR1 is SGHDT, CDR2 YYEEEE. The germline V and J ends were trimmed by 5 bases and 0 bases, with 15 bases remaining between them. This CDR3 has 16 amino acids. The CDR3 DNA reads as TGTGCCAGCAGGAAGGGGGGGGTTTATAGCAATCAGCCCCAGCATTTT. It yields the protein CASRKGGVYSNQPQHF.

The chain links TRBV6-5 to TRBJ2-5; TRBD2 matches at 10 bases. The germline V gene has CDR1 MNHEY and CDR2 SVGAGI. V was pared by 0 bases and J by 5 bases, with 3 bases of the junction left unmatched. The CDR3 consists of 15 residues. The CDR3 bases are TGTGCCAGCAGTTACTCGGGACTAGCGAAGGAGACCCAGTACTTC. Amino acid sequence: CASSYSGLAKETQYF.

The chain has TRBV6-9 and TRBJ2-5, with a possible D match to TRBD2 (6 bases). V was trimmed by 2 bases and J by 5 bases, leaving 18 bases between them. Germline CDR1 reads MNHGY; CDR2 reads SVAAGI. This CDR3 region has 16 residues. CDR3 coding DNA: TGTGCCAGCAGTTATACCCCAGAGACTAGGGATGAGACCCAGTACTTC. As protein: CASSYTPETRDETQYF.

The chain is built from TRBV7-9 and TRBJ2-2; 8 nucleotides match TRBD1. With V trimmed by 2 bases and J by 3 bases, 2 bases remained unmatched. The CDR3 runs 15 residues. The germline CDR1 and CDR2 sequences are SEHNR and FQNEAQ (reference sequence). CDR3 amino acids: CASSLQGADTGELFF. In DNA form, the CDR3 reads TGTGCCAGCAGCTTACAGGGGGCCGACACCGGGGAGCTGTTTTTT.

V gene TRBV7-2 combines with J gene TRBJ2-3; a weak D match, TRBD1 (6 bases). V lost 4 bases, J lost 2 bases, and 10 bases lay in between. The CDR3 contains 14 residues. The germline gives CDR1 SGHTA, CDR2 FQGNSA. CDR3 in DNA: TGTGCCAGCAGCTCGGGACATACCACAGATACGCAGTATTTT. It encodes CASSSGHTTDTQYF.

The J gene is TRBJ2-7, the V gene TRBV5-1, with 7 positions matching TRBD2. Trimming removed 0 bases from V and 1 base from J; junction bases left unmatched: 1. The CDR3 runs 14 residues. Germline CDR1 reads SGHRS; CDR2 reads YFSETQ. The CDR3 DNA reads TGCGCCAGCAGCTTGGGGGACTATTCCTACGAGCAGTACTTC. This translates into CASSLGDYSYEQYF.

The J gene is TRBJ2-1, the V gene TRBV7-3; TRBD2 matches 7 bases. CDR3 length: 15 amino acids. Germline V lookup: CDR1 SGHTA, CDR2 FQGTGA. V lost 2 bases to trimming and J lost 9 bases; unmatched junction nucleotides: 10. CDR3 in DNA: TGTGCCAGCAGCTTAGGTACTAGCGAAAGGACTGAGCAGTTCTTC. Translation gives CASSLGTSERTEQFF.

The chain has TRBV9 and TRBJ1-2; D unresolved. This CDR3 spans 12 amino acids. The ends were cut back, 0 bases at V and 4 bases at J, with 4 bases in the middle. The V gene's germline CDR1 is SGDLS and CDR2 YYNGEE. CDR3 bases: TGTGCCAGCAGCGTAGACACCTATGGCTACACCTTC. This encodes CASSVDTYGYTF.

V is TRBV2 and J is TRBJ2-7; D perhaps matches TRBD1 (7 bases). Germline V gene sequence: CDR1 SNHLY, CDR2 FYNNEI. CDR3 length: 14 amino acids. The ends were cut back, 6 bases at V and 5 bases at J, with 17 bases in the middle. Here the CDR3 DNA reads TGTGCCAGCAGCTCAGACAGGGACTCTCACGAGCAGTACTTC. It is translated as CASSSDRDSHEQYF. The whole variable domain, filled in from reference TRBV2 and TRBJ2-7, reads EPEVTQTPSHQVTQMGQEVILRCVPISNHLYFYWYRQILGQKVEFLVSFYNNEISEKSEIFDDQFSVERPDGSNFTLKIRSTKLEDSAMYFCASSSDRDSHEQYFGPGTRLTVT.

V usage is TRBV6-1 and J usage is TRBJ1-5; D perhaps matches TRBD1 (6 bases). V gave up 7 bases and J gave up 6 bases, with 13 bases separating them. Germline CDR1 reads MNHNS; CDR2 reads SASEGT. CDR3 size: 13 residues. The CDR3 loop is CASTEGGIQPQHF. CDR3 nucleotide sequence: TGTGCCAGCACCGAGGGGGGGATTCAGCCCCAGCATTTT.

The rearrangement links TRBV30 to TRBJ2-7, with 10 positions matching TRBD1. Looked up from germline, CDR1 is GTSNPN and CDR2 is SVGIG (reference sequence). J was trimmed by 4 bases and V by 4 bases; bases with no gene match: 7. The CDR3 loop spans 14 amino acids. The CDR3 bases are TGTGCCTGGACGAGGAGGGACAGGGGATACGAGCAGTACTTC. Its translation: CAWTRRDRGYEQYF.

This clone was counted a single time. V and J are TRBV10-3 and TRBJ1-2; TRBD1 aligns across 7 bases. CDR3 length equals 14 residues. Germline trimming cut 6 bases from V and 0 bases from J; bases unmatched to any gene: 4. The germline gives CDR1 ENHRY, CDR2 SYGVKD. CDR3 loop: CAIRQQGTNYGYTF. In DNA, the CDR3 is TGTGCCATCAGGCAACAGGGGACTAACTATGGCTACACCTTC.

As DNA, the CDR3 is TGTGCCAGCAGTTACGCCGGGACAGGGCTGTACGAGCAGTACTTC. Amino acids: CASSYAGTGLYEQYF. This sequence joins TRBV6-5 and TRBJ2-7, with TRBD1 matching over 9 bases. V lost 2 bases, J lost 4 bases, and 6 bases stayed unmatched. This CDR3 has 15 residues. CDR1 and CDR2 (germline): MNHEY, SVGAGI.

The chain is built from TRBV4-2 and TRBJ2-7; TRBD2 aligns across 9 bases. This CDR3 contains 18 residues. Germline loops: CDR1 LGHNA, CDR2 YNFKEQ. V dropped 4 bases and J dropped 0; count of bases not matched to a gene: 13. CDR3 loop: CASSLRQDPAGGSYEQYF. The CDR3 DNA follows: TGTGCCAGCAGCCTCAGACAGGATCCAGCGGGAGGCTCCTACGAGCAGTACTTC.

The chain is built from TRBV6-6 and TRBJ1-2; TRBD1 matches 9 bases. This CDR3 is built from 12 residues. Germline loops: CDR1 MNHNY, CDR2 SVGAGI (reference sequence). V shed 8 bases and J 4 bases; nucleotides not matched to a gene: 2. This CDR3 reads CASGDRAYGYTF. CDR3 DNA sequence: TGTGCCAGCGGGGACAGGGCCTATGGCTACACCTTC.

The V call is TRBV6-5, the J call TRBJ2-2; D uncertain. This CDR3 spans 16 amino acids. The germline gives CDR1 MNHEY, CDR2 SVGAGI. Trimming cost V 0 bases and J 0 bases, with 8 bases left between them. The DNA for the CDR3 is TGTGCCAGCAGTTACTCGTCCCGCGCGAACACCGGGGAGCTGTTTTTT. This codes for CASSYSSRANTGELFF.

This chain joins TRBV7-8 and TRBJ1-5, with no clear D. V was shortened by 0 bases and J by 5 bases, with 8 bases between the two germline ends. The CDR3 is 14 residues long. Germline lookup yields CDR1 SGHVS and CDR2 FQNEAQ. CDR3 in DNA: TGTGCCAGCAGCTTAGCGGGCGGGCATCAGCCCCAGCATTTT. It yields the protein CASSLAGGHQPQHF.